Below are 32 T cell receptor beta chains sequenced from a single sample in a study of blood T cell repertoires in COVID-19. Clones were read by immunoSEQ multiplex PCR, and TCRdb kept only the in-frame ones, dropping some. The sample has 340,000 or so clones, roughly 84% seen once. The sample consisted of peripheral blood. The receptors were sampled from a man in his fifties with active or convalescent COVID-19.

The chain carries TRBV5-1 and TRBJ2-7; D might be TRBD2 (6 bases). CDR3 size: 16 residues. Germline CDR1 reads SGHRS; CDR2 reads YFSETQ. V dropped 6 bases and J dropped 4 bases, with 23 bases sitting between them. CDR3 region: CASTGREGGGIYEQYF. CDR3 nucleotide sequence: TGCGCCAGCACGGGGCGTGAGGGCGGAGGGATTTACGAGCAGTACTTC. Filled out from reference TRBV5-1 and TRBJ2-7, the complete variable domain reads KAGVTQTPRYLIKTRGQQVTLSCSPISGHRSVSWYQQTPGQGLQFLFEYFSETQRNKGNFPGRFSGRQFSNSRSEMNVSTLELGDSALYLCASTGREGGGIYEQYFGPGTRLTVT.

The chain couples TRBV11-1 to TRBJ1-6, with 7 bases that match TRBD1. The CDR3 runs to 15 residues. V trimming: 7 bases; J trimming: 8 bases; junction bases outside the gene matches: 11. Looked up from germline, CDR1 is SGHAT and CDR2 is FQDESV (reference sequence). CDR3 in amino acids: CASTLVPGGHSPLHF. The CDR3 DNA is TGTGCCAGCACCCTCGTTCCAGGGGGACATTCACCCCTCCACTTT.

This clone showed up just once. Here the CDR3 reads CASSGAEAFF. DNA for the CDR3: TGCGCCAGCTCAGGGGCTGAAGCTTTCTTT. V gene TRBV10-2 combines with J gene TRBJ1-1; D possibly corresponds to TRBD1 (6 bases). The CDR3 runs 10 residues. CDR1 is WSHSY, CDR2 SAAADI, per germline. V was trimmed by 8 bases and J by 6 bases, leaving 7 bases between them.

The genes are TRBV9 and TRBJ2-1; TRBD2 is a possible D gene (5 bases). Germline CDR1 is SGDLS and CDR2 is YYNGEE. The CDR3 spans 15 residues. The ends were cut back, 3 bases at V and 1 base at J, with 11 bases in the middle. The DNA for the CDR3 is TGTGCCAGCAGCGCTCTAGGAGGTTCCTACAATGAGCAGTTCTTC. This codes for CASSALGGSYNEQFF.

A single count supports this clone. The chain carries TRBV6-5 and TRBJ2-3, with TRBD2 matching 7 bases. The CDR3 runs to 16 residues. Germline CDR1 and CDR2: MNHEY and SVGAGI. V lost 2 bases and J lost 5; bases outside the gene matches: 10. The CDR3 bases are TGTGCCAGCAGTTACACCCCGGCGGGAGTGGTAGATACGCAGTATTTT. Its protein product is CASSYTPAGVVDTQYF.

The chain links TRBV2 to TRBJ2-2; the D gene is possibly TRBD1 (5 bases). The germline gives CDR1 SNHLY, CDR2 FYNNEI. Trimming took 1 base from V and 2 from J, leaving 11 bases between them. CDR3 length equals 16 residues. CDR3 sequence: CASSEEGLGNTGELFF. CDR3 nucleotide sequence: TGTGCCAGCAGTGAAGAGGGGTTGGGAAACACCGGGGAGCTGTTTTTT.

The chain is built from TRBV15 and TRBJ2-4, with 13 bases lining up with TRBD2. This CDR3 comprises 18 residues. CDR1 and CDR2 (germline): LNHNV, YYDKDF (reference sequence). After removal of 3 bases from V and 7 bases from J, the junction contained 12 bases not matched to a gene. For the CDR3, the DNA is TGTGCCACCAGCAGGGGTGAGACTAGCGGGGGGCCGGTGAACATTCAGTACTTC. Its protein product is CATSRGETSGGPVNIQYF.

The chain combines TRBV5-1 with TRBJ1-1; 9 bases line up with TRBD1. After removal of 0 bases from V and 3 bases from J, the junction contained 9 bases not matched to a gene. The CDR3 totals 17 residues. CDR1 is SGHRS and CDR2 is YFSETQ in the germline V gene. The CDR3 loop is CASSLAGIGTGYTEAFF. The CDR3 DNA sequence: TGCGCCAGCAGCTTGGCCGGAATCGGGACAGGGTACACTGAAGCTTTCTTT.

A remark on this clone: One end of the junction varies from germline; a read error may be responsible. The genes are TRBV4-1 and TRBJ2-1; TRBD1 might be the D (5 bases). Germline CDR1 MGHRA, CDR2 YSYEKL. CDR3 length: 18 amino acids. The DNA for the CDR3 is TGCGCCAGCAGACAAGTCCCTCGCAGGGCCCAGGGTGGCAATGAGCAGTTCTTC. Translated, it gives CASRQVPRRAQGGNEQFF.

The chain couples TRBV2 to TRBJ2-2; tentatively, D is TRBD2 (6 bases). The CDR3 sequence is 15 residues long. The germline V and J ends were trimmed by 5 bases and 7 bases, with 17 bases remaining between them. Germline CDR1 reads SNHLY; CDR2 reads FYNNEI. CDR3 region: CASSLTGAKGGELFF. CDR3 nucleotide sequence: TGTGCCAGCAGTCTGACGGGAGCAAAAGGCGGGGAGCTGTTTTTT.

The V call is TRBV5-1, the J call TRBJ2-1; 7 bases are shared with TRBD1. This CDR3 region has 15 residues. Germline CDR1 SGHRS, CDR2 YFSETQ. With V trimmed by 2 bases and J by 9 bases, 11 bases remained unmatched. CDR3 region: CASSFVTGYRSEQFF. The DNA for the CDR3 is TGCGCCAGCAGCTTCGTGACAGGGTACAGGAGTGAGCAGTTCTTC.

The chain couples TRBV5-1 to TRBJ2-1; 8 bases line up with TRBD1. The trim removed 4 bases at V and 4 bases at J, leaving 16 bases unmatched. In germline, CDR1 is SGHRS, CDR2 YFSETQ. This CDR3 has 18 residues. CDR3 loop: CASSPTGTGLMGYNEQFF. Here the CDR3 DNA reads TGCGCCAGCAGCCCGACCGGGACAGGCTTAATGGGGTACAATGAGCAGTTCTTC.

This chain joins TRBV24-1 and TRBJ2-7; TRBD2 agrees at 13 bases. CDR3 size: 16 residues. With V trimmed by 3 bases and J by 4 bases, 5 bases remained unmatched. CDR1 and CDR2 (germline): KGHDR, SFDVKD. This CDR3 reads CATSDSGLAGAYEQYF. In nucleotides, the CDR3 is TGTGCCACCAGTGATAGTGGACTAGCGGGAGCTTACGAGCAGTACTTC.

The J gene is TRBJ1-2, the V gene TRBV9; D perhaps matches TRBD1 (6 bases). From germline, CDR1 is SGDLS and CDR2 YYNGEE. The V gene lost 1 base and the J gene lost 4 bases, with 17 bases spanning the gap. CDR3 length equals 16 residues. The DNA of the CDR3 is TGTGCCAGCAGCGTACCCGCCTCAGGGGATGGCTATGGCTACACCTTC. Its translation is CASSVPASGDGYGYTF. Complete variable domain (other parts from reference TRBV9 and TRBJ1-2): DSGVTQTPKHLITATGQRVTLRCSPRSGDLSVYWYQQSLDQGLQFLIQYYNGEERAKGNILERFSAQQFPDLHSELNLSSLELGDSALYFCASSVPASGDGYGYTFGSGTRLTVV.

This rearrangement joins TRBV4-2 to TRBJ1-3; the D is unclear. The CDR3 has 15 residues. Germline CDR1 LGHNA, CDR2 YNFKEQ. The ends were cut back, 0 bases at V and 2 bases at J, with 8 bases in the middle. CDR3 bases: TGTGCCAGCAGCCAAGATGGAGTTACTGGAAACACCATATATTTT. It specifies CASSQDGVTGNTIYF.

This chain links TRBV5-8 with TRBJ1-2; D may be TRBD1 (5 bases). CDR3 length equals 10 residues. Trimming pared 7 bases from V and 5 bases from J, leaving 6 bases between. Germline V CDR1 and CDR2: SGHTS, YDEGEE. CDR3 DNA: TGTGCCAGCCAGGGTTATGGCTACACCTTC. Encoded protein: CASQGYGYTF.

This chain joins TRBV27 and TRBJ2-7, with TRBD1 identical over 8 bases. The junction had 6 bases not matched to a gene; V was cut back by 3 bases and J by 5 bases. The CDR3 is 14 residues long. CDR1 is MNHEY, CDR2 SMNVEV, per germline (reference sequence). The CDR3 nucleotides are TGTGCCAGCAGTTTGGGGCAGGGGGCCCACGAGCAGTACTTC. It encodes CASSLGQGAHEQYF.

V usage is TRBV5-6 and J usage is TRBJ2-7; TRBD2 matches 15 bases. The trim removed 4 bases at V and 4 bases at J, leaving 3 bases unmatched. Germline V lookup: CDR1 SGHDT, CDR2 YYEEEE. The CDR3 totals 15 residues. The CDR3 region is CASSLGLAGGYEQYF. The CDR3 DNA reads TGTGCCAGCAGCCTGGGACTAGCGGGGGGTTACGAGCAGTACTTC.

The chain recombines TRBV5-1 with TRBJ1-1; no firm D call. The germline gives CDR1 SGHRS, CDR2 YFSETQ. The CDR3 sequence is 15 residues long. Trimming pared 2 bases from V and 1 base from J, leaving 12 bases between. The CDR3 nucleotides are TGCGCCAGCAGCTTAACCCCCCGAGAGAACACTGAAGCTTTCTTT. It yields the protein CASSLTPRENTEAFF.

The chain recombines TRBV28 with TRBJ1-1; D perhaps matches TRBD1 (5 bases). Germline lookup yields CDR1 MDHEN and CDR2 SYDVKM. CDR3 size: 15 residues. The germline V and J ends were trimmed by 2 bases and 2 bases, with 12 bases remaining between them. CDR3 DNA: TGTGCCAGCAGTTTAGCCACAGGTTATAACACTGAAGCTTTCTTT. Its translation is CASSLATGYNTEAFF.

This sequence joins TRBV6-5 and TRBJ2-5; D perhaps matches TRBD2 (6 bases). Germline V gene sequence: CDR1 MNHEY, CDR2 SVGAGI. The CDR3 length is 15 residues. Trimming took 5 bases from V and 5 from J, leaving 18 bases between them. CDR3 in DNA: TGTGCCAGCAGTCCAGCGGGCCCTATCGGGGAGACCCAGTACTTC. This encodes CASSPAGPIGETQYF.

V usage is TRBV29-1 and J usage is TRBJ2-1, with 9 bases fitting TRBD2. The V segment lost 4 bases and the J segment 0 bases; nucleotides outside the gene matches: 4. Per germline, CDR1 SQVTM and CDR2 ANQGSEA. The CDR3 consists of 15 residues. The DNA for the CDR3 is TGCAGCGTTGTCGGCGGGGGGGACTCCTACAATGAGCAGTTCTTC. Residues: CSVVGGGDSYNEQFF.

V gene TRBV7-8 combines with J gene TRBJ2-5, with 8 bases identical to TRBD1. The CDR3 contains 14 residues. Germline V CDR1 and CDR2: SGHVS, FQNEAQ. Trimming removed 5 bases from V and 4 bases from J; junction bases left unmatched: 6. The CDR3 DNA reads TGTGCCAGCAGCCTAGACAGGGGTGGAGAGACCCAGTACTTC. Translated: CASSLDRGGETQYF.

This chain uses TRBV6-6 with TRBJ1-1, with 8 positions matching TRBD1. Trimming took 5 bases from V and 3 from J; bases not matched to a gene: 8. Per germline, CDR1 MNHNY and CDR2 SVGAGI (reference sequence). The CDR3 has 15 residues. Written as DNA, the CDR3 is TGTGCCAGCAGTGACAGGACAGGGCGAGACACTGAAGCTTTCTTT. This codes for CASSDRTGRDTEAFF.

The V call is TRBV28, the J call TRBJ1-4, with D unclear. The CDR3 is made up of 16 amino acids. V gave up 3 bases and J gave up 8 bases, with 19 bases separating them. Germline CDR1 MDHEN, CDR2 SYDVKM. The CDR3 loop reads CASSFAAAGRREKLFF. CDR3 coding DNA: TGTGCCAGCAGTTTCGCCGCCGCGGGCAGGAGGGAAAAACTGTTTTTT.

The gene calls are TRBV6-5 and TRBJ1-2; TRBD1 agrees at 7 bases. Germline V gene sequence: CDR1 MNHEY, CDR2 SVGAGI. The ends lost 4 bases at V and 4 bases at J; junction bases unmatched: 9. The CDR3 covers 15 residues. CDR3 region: CASSSPGQPFYGYTF. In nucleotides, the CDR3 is TGTGCCAGCAGTTCTCCGGGACAGCCCTTCTATGGCTACACCTTC.

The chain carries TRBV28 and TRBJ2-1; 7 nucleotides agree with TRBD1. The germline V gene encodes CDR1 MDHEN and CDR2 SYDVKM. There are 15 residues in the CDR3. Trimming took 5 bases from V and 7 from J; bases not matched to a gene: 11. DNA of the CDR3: TGTGCCAGCAGTCCCACAGGGGCCTCGTGGAATGAGCAGTTCTTC. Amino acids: CASSPTGASWNEQFF.

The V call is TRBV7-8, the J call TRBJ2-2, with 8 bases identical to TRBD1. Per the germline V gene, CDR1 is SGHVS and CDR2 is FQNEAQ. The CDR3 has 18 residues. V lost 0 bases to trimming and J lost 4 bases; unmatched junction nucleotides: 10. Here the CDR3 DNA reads TGTGCCAGCAGCTTAGCAAGACAGGGGTATTCGGGCACCGGGGAGCTGTTTTTT. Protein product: CASSLARQGYSGTGELFF.

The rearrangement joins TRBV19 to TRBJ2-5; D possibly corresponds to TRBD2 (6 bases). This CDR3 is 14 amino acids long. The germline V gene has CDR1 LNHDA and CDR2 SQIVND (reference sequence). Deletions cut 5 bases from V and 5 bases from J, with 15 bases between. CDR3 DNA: TGTGCCAGTAGTCGAGGCGGGACGGAGGAGACCCAGTACTTC. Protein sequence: CASSRGGTEETQYF.

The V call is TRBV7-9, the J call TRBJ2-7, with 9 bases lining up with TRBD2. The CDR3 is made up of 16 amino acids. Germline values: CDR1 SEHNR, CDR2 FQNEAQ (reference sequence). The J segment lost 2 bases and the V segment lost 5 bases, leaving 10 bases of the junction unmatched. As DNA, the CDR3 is TGTGCCAGCAGCAATAGTCCCCTAGCGGGAACCTACGAGCAGTACTTC. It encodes CASSNSPLAGTYEQYF.

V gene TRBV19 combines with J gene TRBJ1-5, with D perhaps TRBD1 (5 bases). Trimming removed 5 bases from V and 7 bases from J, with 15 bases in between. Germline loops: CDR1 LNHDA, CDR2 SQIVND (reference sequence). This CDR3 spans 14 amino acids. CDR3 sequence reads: CASSPSGGSQPQHF. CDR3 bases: TGTGCCAGTAGTCCTAGCGGGGGATCCCAGCCCCAGCATTTT.

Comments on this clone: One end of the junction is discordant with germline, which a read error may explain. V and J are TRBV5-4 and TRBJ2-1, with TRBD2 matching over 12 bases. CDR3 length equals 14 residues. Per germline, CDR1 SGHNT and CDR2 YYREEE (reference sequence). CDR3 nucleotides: TGTGCCAGCACCTTGACTAGCGGGAGCGATGAGCAGTTCTTC. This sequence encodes CASTLTSGSDEQFF.